This TCR beta chain was sequenced in a study of regulatory T cells in long-lasting Graves disease. Study outcomes and limitations: Between persistent patients, 2,500 to 3,500 public clonotypes were shared, exceeding the roughly 920 shared between new patients.

Sample time point: newly diagnosed GD, antithyroid drugs for less than 3 months. From RNA extracted from PBMCs, the TCR library was made. This CDR3 is 21 amino acids long. The ends lost 0 bases at V and 0 bases at J; junction bases unmatched: 16. Germline V lookup: CDR1 KGHDR, CDR2 SFDVKD. Many counts were recorded for this clonotype. Antigen specificity is unknown. For TCR beta, libraries came from iRepertoire HTBI primers and Arm-PCR of CDR3 regions. TCRdb independently ran MiXCR on the multiplex PCR reads; one entry per CDR3 protein. The sample comprises some 220,000 distinct CDR3 sequences, roughly a fifth of which are singletons, and 12% rests with the top ten. In addition, the sample was reused for a study of T cells in Graves' hyperthyroidism and ophthalmopathy.

Specimen: peripheral blood mononuclear cells (PBMCs), collected at new diagnosis, from a patient treated with antithyroid drugs. The clonotype was recovered from a woman in her 30s with Graves disease. The chain carries TRBV24-1 and TRBJ1-5; TRBD1 matches 7 bases. The CDR3 loop reads CATSDLGPIGTAHYSNQPQHF. CDR3 DNA: TGTGCCACCAGTGATTTGGGCCCTATAGGGACAGCTCATTATAGCAATCAGCCCCAGCATTTT.